This T cell receptor beta chain comes out of a study of identical twins (dated by TCRdb to 2016 to 2017). Background on the whole study: To test whether fetal clonotypes persist, this study deep-sequenced TCR alpha and beta repertoires from monozygotic twins, from unrelated adults of various ages, and from cord blood. Replicate twin experiments were performed at different times using different library preparation protocols to rule out contamination.

Trimmed from V: 6 bases; trimmed from J: 1 base; junction bases lacking a gene match: 8. The germline V gene (reference sequence) provides CDR1 DFQATT and CDR2 SNEGSKA. Its CDR3 holds 15 amino acids, cysteine through phenylalanine. Only the CDR3 DNA is retained, 45 bases long and in frame from the first base. Study-wide conclusions, independent of this receptor: In beta out-of-frame sequences, excess twin sharing was weaker, because having fewer shared sequences lowered the signal-to-noise ratio. Abundant cord blood beta clonotypes had fewer insertions, young adult naive repertoires showed a similar but weaker trend, and memory repertoires showed no such trend. Because the same donors could not be followed over many years, the conclusions relied on cross-sectional statistical analysis. Invariant T cells such as MAIT and iNKT could partly confound zero-insertion analyses, although diverse VJ usage argued against such confounding for most clonotypes. Out-of-frame TCR alpha sequences shared between twins showed an excess of low generation-probability sequences compared with coincidental sharing between unrelated individuals. In monozygotic twins, recombination models systematically underestimated out-of-frame TCR alpha sharing, but the models matched the sharing seen between unrelated individuals.

Only healthy Caucasian donors were included. Three unrelated non-twin adults were also sequenced: a male aged 18 to 30, a male aged 50 to 60 and a female aged 50 to 60. Miltenyi CD45RO+ enrichment and human naive T-cell isolation kits were used to isolate memory (CD45RO+) and naive T cells from PBMC. Libraries were constructed by 5' RACE. Instrument used: Illumina HiSeq 2000. A universal primer binding site was added through template switching, and the final cDNA carried a unique molecular identifier so that TCR cDNA molecules could be counted accurately. Specific primers in the conserved constant-segment region were used to synthesize first-strand cDNA for the TCR alpha and beta chains. To control for contamination, each cDNA library was double barcoded with a SMART-Mk sample barcode plus Illumina barcodes. TruSeq adapter sequences along with Illumina sample barcodes were introduced in two successive PCR steps. Sequencing of the TCR alpha and beta cDNA libraries was done on the Illumina HiSeq platform using custom primers. The published analysis was carried out like this. MiGEC processed the raw reads to extract unique molecular identifiers, while MiXCR was used to determine the CDR3 positions. For each individual, recombination models were inferred using an EM algorithm with the repgenHMM and IGoR tools. Shared clonotype analysis was performed with the tcR package in R, normalizing sharing by the product of cloneset sizes. To study raw recombination without the effects of thymic and clonal selection, out-of-frame nonproductive sequences were analyzed. TCRdb handled the public reads itself, with Q25 trimming in fastp and clone calling in MiXCR, and kept productive beta chains. Every CDR3 protein is listed once, alongside the most common genes and DNA of its rows. The V and J calls come from TCRdb's annotation, not from the publication. The sample yields 420,000 or so distinct CDR3 sequences; approximately 18% were counted once. Clones ranked in the top ten supply less than 15% of the sample.

This clonotype has a handful of counts. Its antigen has not been determined. No quality values exist for individual bases; no much larger clone is one base distant. The sample comprised naive T cells sorted from blood. The cell subset or site label, read with the paper, signifies: cells isolated with a human naive T-cell isolation kit. The rearranged chain carries TRBV20-1 and TRBJ2-7; TRBD2 fits 11 bases in the junction. This sequence was found in a man aged 50 or older in good health. The encoded CDR3 is CSATGTSGFSYEQYF. The DNA sequence is as follows: TGCAGTGCCACGGGGACTAGCGGATTTTCCTACGAGCAGTACTTC.